The source of this TCR beta chain is a study of blood T cell repertoires in COVID-19. Per the germline V gene, CDR1 is KGHDR and CDR2 is SFDVKD. V shed 3 bases and J 0 bases; nucleotides not matched to a gene: 5. CDR3 length equals 16 residues. Produced via immunoSEQ multiplex PCR; TCRdb's table is partial and in-frame only. This repertoire shows over 250,000 clones, 88% found once; its top ten account for 3%. Sequenced sample: PBMCs or T cells enriched from blood (not recorded which). The TCR sequence derives from a woman in her forties or fifties who had recovered from COVID-19. The chain is built from TRBV24-1 and TRBJ2-3; TRBD2 aligns across 7 bases. Here the CDR3 DNA reads TGTGCCACCAGTGATCCAATTAGCGGGAGCACAGATACGCAGTATTTT. Amino acids: CATSDPISGSTDTQYF.